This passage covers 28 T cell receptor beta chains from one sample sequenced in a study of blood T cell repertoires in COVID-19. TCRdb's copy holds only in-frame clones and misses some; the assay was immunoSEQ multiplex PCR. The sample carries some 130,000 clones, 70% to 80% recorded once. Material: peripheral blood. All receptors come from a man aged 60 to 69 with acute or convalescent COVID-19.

In nucleotides, the CDR3 is TGTGCCAGCAGCCTAGAAGTCTATAACGAGCAGTACTTC. Protein product: CASSLEVYNEQYF. J is TRBJ2-7 and V is TRBV7-2; D call uncertain. The CDR3 loop spans 13 amino acids. V was trimmed by 5 bases and J by 5 bases, leaving 13 bases between them. Germline CDR1 and CDR2: SGHTA and FQGNSA. The full variable domain, with the rest looked up from reference TRBV7-2 and TRBJ2-7, is GAGVSQSPSNKVTEKGKDVELRCDPISGHTALYWYRQSLGQGLEFLIYFQGNSAPDKSGLPSDRFSAERTGGSVSTLTIQRTQQEDSAVYLCASSLEVYNEQYFGPGTRLTVT.

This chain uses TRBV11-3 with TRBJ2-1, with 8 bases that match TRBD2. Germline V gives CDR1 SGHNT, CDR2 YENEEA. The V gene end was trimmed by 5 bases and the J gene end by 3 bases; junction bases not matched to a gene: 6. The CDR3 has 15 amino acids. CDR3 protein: CASSPERERYNEQFF. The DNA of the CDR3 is TGTGCCAGCAGCCCCGAGCGGGAGCGCTACAATGAGCAGTTCTTC. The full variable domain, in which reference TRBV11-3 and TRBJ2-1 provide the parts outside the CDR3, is EAGVVQSPRYKIIEKKQPVAFWCNPISGHNTLYWYLQNLGQGPELLIRYENEEAVDDSQLPKDRFSAERLKGVDSTLKIQPAELGDSAVYLCASSPERERYNEQFFGPGTRLTVL.

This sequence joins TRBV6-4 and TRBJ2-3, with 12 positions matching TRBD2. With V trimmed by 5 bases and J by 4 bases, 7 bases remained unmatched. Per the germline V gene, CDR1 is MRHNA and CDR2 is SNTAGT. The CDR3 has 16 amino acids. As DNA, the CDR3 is TGTGCCAGCAGTCCCCTAGCGGGAGGGCTGGCAGATACGCAGTATTTT. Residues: CASSPLAGGLADTQYF.

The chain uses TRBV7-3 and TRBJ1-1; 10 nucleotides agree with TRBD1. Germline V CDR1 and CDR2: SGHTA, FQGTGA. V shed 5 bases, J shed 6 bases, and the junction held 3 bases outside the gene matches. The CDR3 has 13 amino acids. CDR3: CASSAGTGAEAFF. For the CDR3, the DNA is TGTGCCAGCAGCGCCGGGACAGGGGCTGAAGCTTTCTTT.

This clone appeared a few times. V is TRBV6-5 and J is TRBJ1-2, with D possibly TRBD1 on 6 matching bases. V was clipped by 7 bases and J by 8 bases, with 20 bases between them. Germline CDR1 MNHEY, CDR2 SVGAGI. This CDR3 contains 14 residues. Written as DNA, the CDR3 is TGTGCCAGCACCTCCCCAACAGGGATAGGGGGCTACACCTTC. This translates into CASTSPTGIGGYTF.

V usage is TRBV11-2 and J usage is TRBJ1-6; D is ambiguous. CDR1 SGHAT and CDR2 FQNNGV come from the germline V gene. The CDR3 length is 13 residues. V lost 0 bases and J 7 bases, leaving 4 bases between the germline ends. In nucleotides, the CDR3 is TGTGCCAGCAGCTTAGATGAGAATTCACCCCTCCACTTT. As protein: CASSLDENSPLHF.

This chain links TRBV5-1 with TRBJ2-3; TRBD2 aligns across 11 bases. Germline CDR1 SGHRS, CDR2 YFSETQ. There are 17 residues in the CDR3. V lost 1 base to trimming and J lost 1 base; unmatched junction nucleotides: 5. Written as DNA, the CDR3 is TGCGCCAGCAGCTTGAGCGGGACTAGCGGTGGCACAGATACGCAGTATTTT. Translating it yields CASSLSGTSGGTDTQYF.

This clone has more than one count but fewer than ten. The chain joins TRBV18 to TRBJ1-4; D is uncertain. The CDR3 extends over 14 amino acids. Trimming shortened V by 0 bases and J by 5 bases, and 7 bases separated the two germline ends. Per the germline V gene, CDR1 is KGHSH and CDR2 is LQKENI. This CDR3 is CASSPPGENEKLFF. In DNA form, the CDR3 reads TGTGCCAGCTCACCACCTGGGGAGAATGAAAAACTGTTTTTT.

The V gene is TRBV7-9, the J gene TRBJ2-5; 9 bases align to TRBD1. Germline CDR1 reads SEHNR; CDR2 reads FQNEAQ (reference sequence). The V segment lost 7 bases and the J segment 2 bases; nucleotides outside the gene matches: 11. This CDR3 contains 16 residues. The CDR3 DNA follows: TGTGCCAGCACCTTTGCGGGACAGGGAGGACAAGAGACCCAGTACTTC. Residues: CASTFAGQGGQETQYF.

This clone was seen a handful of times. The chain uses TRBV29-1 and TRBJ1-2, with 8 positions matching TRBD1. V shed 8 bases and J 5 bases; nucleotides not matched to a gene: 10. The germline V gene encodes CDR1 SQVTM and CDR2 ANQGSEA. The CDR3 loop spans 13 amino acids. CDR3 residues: CSTSGGAGYGYTF. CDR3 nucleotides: TGCAGCACCTCAGGGGGCGCTGGGTATGGCTACACCTTC.

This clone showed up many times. This CDR3 reads CATSRRGYANTEAFF. CDR3 sequence (DNA): TGTGCCACCTCTCGGCGGGGTTATGCGAACACTGAAGCTTTCTTT. The rearrangement uses TRBV6-5 and TRBJ1-1; D is undetermined. This CDR3 is built from 15 residues. V shed 10 bases and J shed 1 base, with 19 bases lying between them. Germline V gene lookup returns CDR1 MNHEY and CDR2 SVGAGI.

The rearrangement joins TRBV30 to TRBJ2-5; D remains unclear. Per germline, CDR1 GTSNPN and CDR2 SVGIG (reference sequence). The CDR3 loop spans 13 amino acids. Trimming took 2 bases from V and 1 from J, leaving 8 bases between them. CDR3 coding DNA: TGTGCCTGGAGTTTTCCTCCCCAAGAGACCCAGTACTTC. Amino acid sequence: CAWSFPPQETQYF.

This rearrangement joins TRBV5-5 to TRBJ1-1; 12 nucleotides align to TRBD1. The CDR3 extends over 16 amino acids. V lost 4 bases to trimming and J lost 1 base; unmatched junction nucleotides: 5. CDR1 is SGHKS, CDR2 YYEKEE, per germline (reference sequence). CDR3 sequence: CASSGGQGAWNTEAFF. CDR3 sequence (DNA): TGTGCCAGCAGCGGGGGACAGGGGGCCTGGAACACTGAAGCTTTCTTT.

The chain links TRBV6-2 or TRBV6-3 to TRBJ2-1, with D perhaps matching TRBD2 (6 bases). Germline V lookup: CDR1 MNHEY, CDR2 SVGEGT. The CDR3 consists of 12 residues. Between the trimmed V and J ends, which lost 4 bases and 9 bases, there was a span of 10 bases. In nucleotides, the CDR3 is TGTGCCAGCAGTTTCCCGGGACTTGAGCAGTTCTTC. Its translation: CASSFPGLEQFF.

The CDR3 DNA reads as TGTGCCACCCAACTTGGCGGGGACACTGAAGCTTTCTTT. Translated, it gives CATQLGGDTEAFF. The V gene is TRBV18, the J gene TRBJ1-1; no definite D call. This CDR3 is built from 13 residues. V lost 10 bases and J 3 bases, leaving 15 bases between the germline ends. Germline assignment: CDR1 KGHSH and CDR2 LQKENI.

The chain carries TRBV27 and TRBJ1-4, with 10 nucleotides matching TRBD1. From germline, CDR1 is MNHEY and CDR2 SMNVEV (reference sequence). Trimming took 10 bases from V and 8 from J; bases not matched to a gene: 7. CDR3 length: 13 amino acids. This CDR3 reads CATRQGAAEKLFF. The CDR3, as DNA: TGTGCCACGAGACAGGGGGCGGCGGAAAAACTGTTTTTT.

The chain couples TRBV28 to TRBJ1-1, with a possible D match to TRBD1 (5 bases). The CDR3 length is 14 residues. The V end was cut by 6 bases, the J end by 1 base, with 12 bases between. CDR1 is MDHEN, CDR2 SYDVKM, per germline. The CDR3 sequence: CASSKQAQNTEAFF. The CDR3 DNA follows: TGTGCCAGCAGCAAACAGGCCCAGAACACTGAAGCTTTCTTT.

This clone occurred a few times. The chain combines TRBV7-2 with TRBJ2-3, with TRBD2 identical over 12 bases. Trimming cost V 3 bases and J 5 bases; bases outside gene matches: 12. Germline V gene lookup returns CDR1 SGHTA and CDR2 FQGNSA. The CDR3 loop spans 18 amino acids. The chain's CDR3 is CASSFGTSGRRVGDTQYF. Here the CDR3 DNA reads TGTGCCAGCAGCTTCGGCACTAGCGGGAGGCGCGTCGGAGATACGCAGTATTTT.

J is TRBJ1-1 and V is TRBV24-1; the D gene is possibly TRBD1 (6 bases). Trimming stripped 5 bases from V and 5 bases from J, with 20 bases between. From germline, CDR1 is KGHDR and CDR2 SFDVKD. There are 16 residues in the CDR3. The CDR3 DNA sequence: TGTGCCACCAGTGGGGAGGGGGTGCAGGGTCGGACTGAAGCTTTCTTT. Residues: CATSGEGVQGRTEAFF.

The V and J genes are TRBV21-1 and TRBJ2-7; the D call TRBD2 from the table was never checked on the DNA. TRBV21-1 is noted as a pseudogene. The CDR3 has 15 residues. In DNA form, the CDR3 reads TGTGCCAGCAGCTCAACTAGCGGGAGGAGTGGAGAGCAGTACTTC. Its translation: CASSSTSGRSGEQYF.

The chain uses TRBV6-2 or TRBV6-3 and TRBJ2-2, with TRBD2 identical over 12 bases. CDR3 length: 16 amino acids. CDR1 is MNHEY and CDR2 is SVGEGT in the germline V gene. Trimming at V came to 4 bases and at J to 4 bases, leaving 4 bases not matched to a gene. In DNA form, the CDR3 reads TGTGCCAGCAGTTTGGAGGGACTAGCGGGCACCGGGGAGCTGTTTTTT. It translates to CASSLEGLAGTGELFF.

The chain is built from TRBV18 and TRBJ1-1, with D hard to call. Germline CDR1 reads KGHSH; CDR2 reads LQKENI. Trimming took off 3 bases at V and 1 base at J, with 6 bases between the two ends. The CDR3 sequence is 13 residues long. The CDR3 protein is CASSPSGNTEAFF. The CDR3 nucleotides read TGTGCCAGCTCACCCTCCGGGAACACTGAAGCTTTCTTT.

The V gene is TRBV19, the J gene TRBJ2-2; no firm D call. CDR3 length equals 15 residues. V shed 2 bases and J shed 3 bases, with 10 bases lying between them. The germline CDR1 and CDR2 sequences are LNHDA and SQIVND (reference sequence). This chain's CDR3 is CASSIYDTYTGELFF. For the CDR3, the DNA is TGTGCCAGTAGTATATATGACACGTACACCGGGGAGCTGTTTTTT.

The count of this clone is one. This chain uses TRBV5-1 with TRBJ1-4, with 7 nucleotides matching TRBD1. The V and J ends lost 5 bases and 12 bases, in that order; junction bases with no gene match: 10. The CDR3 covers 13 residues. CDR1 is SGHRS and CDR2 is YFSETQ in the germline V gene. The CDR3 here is CASRSRAGGQLFF. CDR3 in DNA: TGCGCCAGCAGATCCCGGGCAGGGGGGCAACTGTTTTTT.

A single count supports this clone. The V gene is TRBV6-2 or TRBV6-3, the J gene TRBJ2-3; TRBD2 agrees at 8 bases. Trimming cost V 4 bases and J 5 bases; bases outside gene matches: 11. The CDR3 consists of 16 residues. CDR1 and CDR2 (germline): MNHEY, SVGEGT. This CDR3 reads CASSFRTSRVLDTQYF. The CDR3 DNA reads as TGTGCCAGCAGTTTCCGGACTAGCAGGGTCCTAGATACGCAGTATTTT.

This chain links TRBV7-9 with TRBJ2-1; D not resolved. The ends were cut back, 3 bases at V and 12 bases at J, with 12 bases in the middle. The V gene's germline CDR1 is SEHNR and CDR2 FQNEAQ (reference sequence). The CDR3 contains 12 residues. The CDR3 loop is CASSLAGEVQFF. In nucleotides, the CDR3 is TGTGCCAGCAGCTTGGCTGGAGAGGTGCAGTTCTTC.

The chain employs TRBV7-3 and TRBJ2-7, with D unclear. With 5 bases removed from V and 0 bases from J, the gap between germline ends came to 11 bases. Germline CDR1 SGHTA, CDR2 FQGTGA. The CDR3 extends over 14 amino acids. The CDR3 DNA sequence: TGTGCCAGCAGCCTAGATGGGTACTCCTACGAGCAGTACTTC. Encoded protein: CASSLDGYSYEQYF.

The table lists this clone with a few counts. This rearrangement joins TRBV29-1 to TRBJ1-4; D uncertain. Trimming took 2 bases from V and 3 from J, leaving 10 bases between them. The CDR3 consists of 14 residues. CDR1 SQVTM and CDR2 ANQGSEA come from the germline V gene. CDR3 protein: CSVEQRGSNEKLFF. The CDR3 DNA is TGCAGCGTTGAACAGCGGGGTTCTAATGAAAAACTGTTTTTT.